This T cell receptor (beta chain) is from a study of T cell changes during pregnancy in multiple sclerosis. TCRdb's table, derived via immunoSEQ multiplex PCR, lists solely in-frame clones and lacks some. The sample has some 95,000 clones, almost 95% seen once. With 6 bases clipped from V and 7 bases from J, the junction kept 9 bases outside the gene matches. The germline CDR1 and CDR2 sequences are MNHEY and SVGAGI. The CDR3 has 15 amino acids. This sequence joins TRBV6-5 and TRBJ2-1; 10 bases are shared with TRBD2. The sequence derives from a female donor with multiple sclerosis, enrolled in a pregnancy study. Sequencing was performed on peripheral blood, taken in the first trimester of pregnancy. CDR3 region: CASREPSGSWNEQFF. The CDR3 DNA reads TGTGCCAGCAGAGAACCTAGCGGGAGCTGGAATGAGCAGTTCTTC.